This T cell receptor (beta chain) comes out of a study of blood T cells in healthy people across ages. The germline gives CDR1 MNHNY, CDR2 SVGAGI (reference sequence). CDR3 length: 16 residues. Trimming removed 0 bases from V and 2 bases from J, with 11 bases in between. Next came a second PCR, run for about 6 to 12 cycles, which used a sample-barcoded 5' primer along with a J-beta primer mix. MiXCR, applied by TCRdb to the 5' RACE reads, yields one record per CDR3 protein. This sample has hundreds of thousands of distinct CDR3 sequences, with 45% to 60% found just once. This clonotype was seen at least ten times.

Sequenced material: blood. The TCR comes from a woman of 80 years or more in good health. The gene calls are TRBV6-6 and TRBJ2-1; the D is unclear. The CDR3 is CASSYSSARAYNEQFF. The CDR3 DNA reads as TGTGCCAGCAGTTACTCTTCAGCCCGAGCCTACAATGAGCAGTTCTTC.